The 3 T cell receptor beta chains presented below share a single source sample, sequenced in a study of shared clonotypes between healthy human individuals. Using immunoSEQ multiplex PCR, the repertoire was profiled, and TCRdb retains in-frame clones only, with some absent. The repertoire holds roughly 2,300,000 clones, roughly 92% seen once, with 0.37% in the top ten. What was sequenced was naive CD4+ T cells from PBMCs. Regarding subset: CD45RA+ positively selected. The receptors stem from a man aged 18 to 30 in good health. Some clones in this sample may be carry-over from other donors' samples.

CDR3 nucleotides: TGTGCTAGTGGTTTGGAAGACATTGGGGGGCAACTGTTTTTT. It yields the protein CASGLEDIGGQLFF. The chain recombines TRBV12-5 with TRBJ1-4; D possibly corresponds to TRBD1 (6 bases). Germline V gene sequence: CDR1 LGHNT, CDR2 FRNRAP. CDR3 size: 14 residues. Deletions cut 1 base from V and 12 bases from J, with 15 bases between.

V gene TRBV2 combines with J gene TRBJ2-3; D is unclear. CDR3 length equals 13 residues. Germline V gives CDR1 SNHLY, CDR2 FYNNEI. V lost 4 bases, J lost 2 bases, and 7 bases lay in between. The CDR3 reads CASSAVNTDTQYF. The CDR3 DNA is TGTGCCAGCAGTGCGGTGAACACAGATACGCAGTATTTT. Variable domain in full (rest from reference TRBV2 and TRBJ2-3): EPEVTQTPSHQVTQMGQEVILRCVPISNHLYFYWYRQILGQKVEFLVSFYNNEISEKSEIFDDQFSVERPDGSNFTLKIRSTKLEDSAMYFCASSAVNTDTQYFGPGTRLTVL.

The V gene is TRBV5-1, the J gene TRBJ2-5; tentative D call: TRBD1 (5 bases). With 0 bases removed from V and 4 bases from J, the gap between germline ends came to 10 bases. There are 14 residues in the CDR3. Germline CDR1 reads SGHRS; CDR2 reads YFSETQ. The CDR3 DNA follows: TGCGCCAGCAGCTTGGGGTCCCAGGGAGAGACCCAGTACTTC. It yields the protein CASSLGSQGETQYF.